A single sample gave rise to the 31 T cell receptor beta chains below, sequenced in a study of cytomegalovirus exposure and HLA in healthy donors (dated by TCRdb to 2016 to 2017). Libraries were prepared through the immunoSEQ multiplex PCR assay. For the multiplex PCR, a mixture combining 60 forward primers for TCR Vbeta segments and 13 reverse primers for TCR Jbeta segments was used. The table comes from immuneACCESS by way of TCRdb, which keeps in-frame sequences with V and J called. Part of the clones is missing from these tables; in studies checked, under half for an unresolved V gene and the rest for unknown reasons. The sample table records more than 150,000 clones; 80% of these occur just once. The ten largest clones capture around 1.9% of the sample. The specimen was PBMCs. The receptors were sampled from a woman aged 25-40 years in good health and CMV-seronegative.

CDR3 residues: CASSNDPTGISSPLHF. The CDR3 DNA sequence: TGTGCCAGCAGCAACGACCCGACAGGTATAAGTTCACCCCTCCACTTT. V and J are TRBV5-6 and TRBJ1-6; tentatively, D is TRBD1 (6 bases). CDR1 and CDR2 (germline): SGHDT, YYEEEE. The CDR3 covers 16 residues. V was shortened by 4 bases and J by 9 bases, with 20 bases between the two germline ends.

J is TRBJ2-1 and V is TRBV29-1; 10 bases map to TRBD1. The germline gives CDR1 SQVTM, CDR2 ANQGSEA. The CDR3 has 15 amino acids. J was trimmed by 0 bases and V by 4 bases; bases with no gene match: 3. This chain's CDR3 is CSVGTGGFSYNEQFF. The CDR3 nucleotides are TGCAGCGTTGGGACAGGGGGTTTCTCCTACAATGAGCAGTTCTTC.

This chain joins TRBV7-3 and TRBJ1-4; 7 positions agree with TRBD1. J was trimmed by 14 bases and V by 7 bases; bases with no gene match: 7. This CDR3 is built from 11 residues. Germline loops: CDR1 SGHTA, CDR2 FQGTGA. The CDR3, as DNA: TGTGCCAGCACCGACAGGGATCTTCTGTTTTTT. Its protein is CASTDRDLLFF.

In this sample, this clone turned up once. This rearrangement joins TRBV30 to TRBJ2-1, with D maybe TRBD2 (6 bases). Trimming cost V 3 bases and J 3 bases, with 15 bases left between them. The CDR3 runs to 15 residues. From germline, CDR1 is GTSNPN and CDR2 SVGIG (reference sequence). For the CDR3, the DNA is TGTGCCTGGAGCGCCGCGGGGCTACGCTACAATGAGCAGTTCTTC. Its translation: CAWSAAGLRYNEQFF.

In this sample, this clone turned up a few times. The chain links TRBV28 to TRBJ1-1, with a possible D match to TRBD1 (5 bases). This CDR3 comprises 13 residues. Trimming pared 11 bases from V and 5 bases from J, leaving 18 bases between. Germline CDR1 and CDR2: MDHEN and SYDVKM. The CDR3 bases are TGTGCCCTCCGTTCGCGGGGCAGGACTGAAGCTTTCTTT. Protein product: CALRSRGRTEAFF.

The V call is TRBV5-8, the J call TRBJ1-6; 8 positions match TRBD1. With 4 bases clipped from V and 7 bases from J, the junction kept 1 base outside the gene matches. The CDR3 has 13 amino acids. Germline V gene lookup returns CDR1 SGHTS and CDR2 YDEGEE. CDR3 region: CASSGQGNSPLHF. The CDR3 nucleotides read TGTGCCAGCAGCGGACAGGGCAATTCACCCCTCCACTTT.

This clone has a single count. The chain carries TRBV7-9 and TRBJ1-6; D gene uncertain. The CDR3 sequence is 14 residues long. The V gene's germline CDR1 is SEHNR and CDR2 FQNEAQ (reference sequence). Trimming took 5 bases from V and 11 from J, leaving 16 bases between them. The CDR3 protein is CASSLYPSGTPLHF. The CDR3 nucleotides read TGTGCCAGCAGCCTATACCCTTCGGGTACACCCCTCCACTTT. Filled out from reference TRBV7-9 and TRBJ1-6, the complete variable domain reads DTGVSQNPRHKITKRGQNVTFRCDPISEHNRLYWYRQTLGQGPEFLTYFQNEAQLEKSRLLSDRFSAERPKGSFSTLEIQRTEQGDSAMYLCASSLYPSGTPLHFGNGTRLTVT.

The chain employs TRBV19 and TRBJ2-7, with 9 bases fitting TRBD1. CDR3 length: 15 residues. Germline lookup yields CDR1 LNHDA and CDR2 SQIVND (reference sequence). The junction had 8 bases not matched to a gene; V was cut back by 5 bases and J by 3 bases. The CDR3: CASSVPGQGVYEQYF. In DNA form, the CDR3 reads TGTGCCAGTAGTGTGCCGGGACAGGGCGTCTACGAGCAGTACTTC.

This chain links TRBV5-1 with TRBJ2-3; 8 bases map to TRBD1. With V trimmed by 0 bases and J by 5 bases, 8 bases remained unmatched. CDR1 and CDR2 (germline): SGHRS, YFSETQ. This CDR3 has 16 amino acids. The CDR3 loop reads CASSLGEIQGVDTQYF. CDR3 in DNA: TGCGCCAGCAGCTTGGGCGAGATACAGGGGGTAGATACGCAGTATTTT.

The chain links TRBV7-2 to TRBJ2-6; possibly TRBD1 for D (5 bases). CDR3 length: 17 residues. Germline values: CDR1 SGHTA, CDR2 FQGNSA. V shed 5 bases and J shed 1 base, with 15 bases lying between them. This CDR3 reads CASSLPEKGSGANVLTF. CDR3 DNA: TGTGCCAGCAGCCTCCCGGAGAAGGGGTCTGGGGCCAACGTCCTGACTTTC.

CDR3 in amino acids: CASSSSGGHQETQYF. CDR3 coding DNA: TGTGCCAGCAGTTCAAGCGGGGGGCATCAAGAGACCCAGTACTTC. This chain links TRBV27 with TRBJ2-5; 9 nucleotides align to TRBD2. The CDR3 loop spans 15 amino acids. V trimming: 4 bases; J trimming: 2 bases; junction bases outside the gene matches: 5. The germline V gene encodes CDR1 MNHEY and CDR2 SMNVEV (reference sequence).

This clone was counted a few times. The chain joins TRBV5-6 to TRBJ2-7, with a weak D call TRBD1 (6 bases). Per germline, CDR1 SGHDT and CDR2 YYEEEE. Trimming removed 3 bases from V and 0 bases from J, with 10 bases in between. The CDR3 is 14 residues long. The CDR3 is CASSSPTGSYEQYF. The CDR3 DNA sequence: TGTGCCAGCAGCTCCCCGACAGGCTCCTACGAGCAGTACTTC.

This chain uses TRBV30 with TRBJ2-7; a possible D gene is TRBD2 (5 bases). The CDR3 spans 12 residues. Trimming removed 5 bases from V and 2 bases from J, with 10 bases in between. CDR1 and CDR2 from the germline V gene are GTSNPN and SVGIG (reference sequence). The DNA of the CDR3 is TGTGCCTGGGAGGGCGGTCCCTACGAGCAGTACTTC. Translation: CAWEGGPYEQYF.

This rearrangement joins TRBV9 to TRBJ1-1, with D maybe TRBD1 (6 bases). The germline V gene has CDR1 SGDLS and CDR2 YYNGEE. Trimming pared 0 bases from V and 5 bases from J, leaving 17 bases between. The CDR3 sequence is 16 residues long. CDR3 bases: TGTGCCAGCAGCGTAGAAGCGGGAAGGGGGGGAACTGAAGCTTTCTTT. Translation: CASSVEAGRGGTEAFF.

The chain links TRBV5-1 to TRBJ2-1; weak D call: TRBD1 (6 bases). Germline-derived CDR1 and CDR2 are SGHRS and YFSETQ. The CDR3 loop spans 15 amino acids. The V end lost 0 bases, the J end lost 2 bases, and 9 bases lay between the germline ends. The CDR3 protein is CASSLVEGAYNEQFF. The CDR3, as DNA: TGCGCCAGCAGCTTGGTAGAGGGGGCCTACAATGAGCAGTTCTTC.

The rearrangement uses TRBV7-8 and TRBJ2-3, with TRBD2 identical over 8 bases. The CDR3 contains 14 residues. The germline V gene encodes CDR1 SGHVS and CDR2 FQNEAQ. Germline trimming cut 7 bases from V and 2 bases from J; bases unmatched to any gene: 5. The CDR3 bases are TGTGCCAGCACCCGAGCGGGAGTCACAGATACGCAGTATTTT. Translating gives CASTRAGVTDTQYF.

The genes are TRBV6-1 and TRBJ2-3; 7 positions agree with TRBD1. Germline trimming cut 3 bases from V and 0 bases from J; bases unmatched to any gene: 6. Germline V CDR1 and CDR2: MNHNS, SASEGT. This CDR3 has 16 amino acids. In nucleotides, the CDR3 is TGTGCCAGCAGTGAGGCATCGGGACAGAGCACAGATACGCAGTATTTT. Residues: CASSEASGQSTDTQYF.

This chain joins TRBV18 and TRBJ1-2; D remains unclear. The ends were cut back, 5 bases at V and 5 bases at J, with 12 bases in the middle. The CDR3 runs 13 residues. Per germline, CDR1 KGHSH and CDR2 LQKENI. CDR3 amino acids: CASSNADLYGYTF. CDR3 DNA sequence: TGTGCCAGCTCAAATGCAGACTTATATGGCTACACCTTC.

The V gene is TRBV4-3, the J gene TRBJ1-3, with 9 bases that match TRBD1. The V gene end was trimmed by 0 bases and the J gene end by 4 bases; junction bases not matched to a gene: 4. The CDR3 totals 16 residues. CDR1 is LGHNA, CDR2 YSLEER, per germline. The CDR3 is CASSQDGTGRGNTIYF. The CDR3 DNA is TGCGCCAGCAGCCAAGATGGGACAGGGAGGGGAAACACCATATATTTT.

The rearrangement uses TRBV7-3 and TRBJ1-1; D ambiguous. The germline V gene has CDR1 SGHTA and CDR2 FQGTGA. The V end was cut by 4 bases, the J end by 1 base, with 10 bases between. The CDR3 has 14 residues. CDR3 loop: CASSSSNRNTEAFF. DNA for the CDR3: TGTGCCAGCAGCTCAAGCAACAGGAACACTGAAGCTTTCTTT.

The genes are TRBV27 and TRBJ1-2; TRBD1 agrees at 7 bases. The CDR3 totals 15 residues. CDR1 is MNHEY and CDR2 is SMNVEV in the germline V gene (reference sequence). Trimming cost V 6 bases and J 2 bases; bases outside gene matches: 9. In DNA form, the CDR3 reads TGTGCCAGCAGGCCACGACAGGGTACAAACTATGGCTACACCTTC. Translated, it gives CASRPRQGTNYGYTF.

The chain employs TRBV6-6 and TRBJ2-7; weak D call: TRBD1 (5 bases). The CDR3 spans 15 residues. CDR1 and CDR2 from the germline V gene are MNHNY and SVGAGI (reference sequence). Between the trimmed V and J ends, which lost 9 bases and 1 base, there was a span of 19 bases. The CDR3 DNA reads TGTGCCAGTAGGCCCCCCCGCAGGGTTTCCTACGAGCAGTACTTC. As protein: CASRPPRRVSYEQYF.

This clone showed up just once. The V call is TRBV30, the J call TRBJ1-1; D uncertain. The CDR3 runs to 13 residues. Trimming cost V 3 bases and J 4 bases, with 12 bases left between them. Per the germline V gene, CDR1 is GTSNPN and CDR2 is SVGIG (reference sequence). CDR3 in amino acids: CAWSAGRSTEAFF. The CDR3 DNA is TGTGCCTGGAGCGCTGGAAGGAGCACTGAAGCTTTCTTT.

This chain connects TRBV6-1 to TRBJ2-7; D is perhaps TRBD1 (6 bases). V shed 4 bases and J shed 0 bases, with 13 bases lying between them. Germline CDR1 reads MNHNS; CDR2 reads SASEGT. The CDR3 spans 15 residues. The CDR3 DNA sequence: TGTGCCAGCAGTGTTAATCGGGACAACTCCTACGAGCAGTACTTC. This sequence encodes CASSVNRDNSYEQYF.

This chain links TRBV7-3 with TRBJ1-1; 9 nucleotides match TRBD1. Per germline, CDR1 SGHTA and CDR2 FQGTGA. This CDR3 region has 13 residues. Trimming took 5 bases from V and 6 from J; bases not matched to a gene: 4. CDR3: CASSPTGGPEAFF. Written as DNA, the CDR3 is TGTGCCAGCAGCCCAACAGGGGGCCCTGAAGCTTTCTTT.

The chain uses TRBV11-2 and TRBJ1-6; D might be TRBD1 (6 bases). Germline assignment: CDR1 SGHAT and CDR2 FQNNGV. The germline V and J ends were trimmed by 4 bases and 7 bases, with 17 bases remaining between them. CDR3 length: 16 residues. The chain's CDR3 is CASSSYLVRGNSPLHF. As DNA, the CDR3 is TGTGCCAGCAGCTCCTACTTAGTCAGGGGAAATTCACCCCTCCACTTT.

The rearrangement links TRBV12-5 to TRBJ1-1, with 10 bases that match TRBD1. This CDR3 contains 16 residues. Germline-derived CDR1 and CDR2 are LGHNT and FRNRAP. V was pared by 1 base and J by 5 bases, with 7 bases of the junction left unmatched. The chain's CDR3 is CASGLAPDRGGTEAFF. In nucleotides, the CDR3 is TGTGCTAGTGGTTTGGCCCCGGACAGGGGGGGTACTGAAGCTTTCTTT.

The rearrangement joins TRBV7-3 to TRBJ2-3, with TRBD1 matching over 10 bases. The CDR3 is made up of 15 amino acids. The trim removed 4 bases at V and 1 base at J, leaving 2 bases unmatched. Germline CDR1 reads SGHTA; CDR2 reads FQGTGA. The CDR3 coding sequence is TGTGCCAGCAGCTCGGGGACAGGGGGCACAGATACGCAGTATTTT. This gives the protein CASSSGTGGTDTQYF. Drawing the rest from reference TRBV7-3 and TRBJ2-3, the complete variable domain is GAGVSQTPSNKVTEKGKYVELRCDPISGHTALYWYRQSLGQGPEFLIYFQGTGAADDSGLPNDRFFAVRPEGSVSTLKIQRTERGDSAVYLCASSSGTGGTDTQYFGPGTRLTVL.

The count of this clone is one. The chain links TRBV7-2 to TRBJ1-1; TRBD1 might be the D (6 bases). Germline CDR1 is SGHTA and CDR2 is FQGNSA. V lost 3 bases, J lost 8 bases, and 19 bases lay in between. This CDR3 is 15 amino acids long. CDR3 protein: CASSLGGQGSAEAFF. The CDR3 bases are TGTGCCAGCAGCTTGGGGGGGCAGGGGTCCGCCGAAGCTTTCTTT. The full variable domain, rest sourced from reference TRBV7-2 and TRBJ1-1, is GAGVSQSPSNKVTEKGKDVELRCDPISGHTALYWYRQSLGQGLEFLIYFQGNSAPDKSGLPSDRFSAERTGGSVSTLTIQRTQQEDSAVYLCASSLGGQGSAEAFFGQGTRLTVV.

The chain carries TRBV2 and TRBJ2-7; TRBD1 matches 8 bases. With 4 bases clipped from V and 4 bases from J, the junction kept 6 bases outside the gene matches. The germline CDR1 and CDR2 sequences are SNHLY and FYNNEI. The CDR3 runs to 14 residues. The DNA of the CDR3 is TGTGCCAGCAGTGCCTCAGGGGGCGGGTACGAGCAGTACTTC. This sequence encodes CASSASGGGYEQYF.

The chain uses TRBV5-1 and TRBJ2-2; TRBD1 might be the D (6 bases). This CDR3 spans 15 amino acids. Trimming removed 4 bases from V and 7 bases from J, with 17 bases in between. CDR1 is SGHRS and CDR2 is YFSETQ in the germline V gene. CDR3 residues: CASSVSDRSGGELFF. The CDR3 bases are TGCGCCAGCAGCGTAAGTGACAGGAGCGGCGGGGAGCTGTTTTTT.